Listed here is a single TCR beta chain. The record originates from a study of blood T cell repertoires in COVID-19. In the study overall: Material from acute and convalescent COVID-19 was sourced from the United States, Italy and Spain. From T cells, B-cell-depleted T cells, or PBMCs came the material, which was cDNA or gDNA.

As processed by the authors: Reference gene primer amplification gave nucleated cell count estimates. TCRdb's copy holds only in-frame clones and misses some; the assay was immunoSEQ multiplex PCR. That table furnishes V, J and clone size, whereas the DNA furnished D and trimming. The repertoire holds approximately 170,000 clones, with approximately 81% as singletons. This CDR3 contains 14 residues. Trimming took 2 bases from V and 0 from J, leaving 7 bases between them. Germline lookup yields CDR1 MNHNY and CDR2 SVGAGI (reference sequence). The chain uses TRBV6-6 and TRBJ1-1; D is uncertain. This TCR was recovered from a woman of 80 years or more with active or convalescent COVID-19. What was sequenced was peripheral blood. The CDR3: CASSYTQLNTEAFF. The CDR3 region has the DNA TGTGCCAGCAGTTACACACAGCTGAACACTGAAGCTTTCTTT.